This paragraph covers one T cell receptor beta chain sequence. The antigen remains unidentified. Time point here: baseline pretreatment blood. Treatment denoted: 15 Gy SBRT to primary tumor, nephrectomy 4 weeks later. After SBRT, blood was collected at 2 and 4 weeks, plus baseline. Clear cell pathology was present in this patient's renal cell carcinoma. Using immunoSEQ multiplex PCR, the repertoire was profiled, and TCRdb retains in-frame clones only, with some absent. The table has about 130,000 clones, 70% to 90% seen once. The data were taken from a study of radiation and T cells in renal cell carcinoma. Study-level background: Nephrectomy followed 15 Gy stereotactic body radiation by 4 weeks.

Study results and limitations: From baseline, blood top tumor clonotypes peaked at 2 weeks post-radiation.

With V trimmed by 8 bases and J by 2 bases, 12 bases remained unmatched. Germline CDR1 MNHNS, CDR2 SASEGT. The CDR3 spans 15 residues. The rearrangement links TRBV6-1 to TRBJ2-7; 7 bases are shared with TRBD1. The receptor was derived from a woman between 50 and 59 years old with renal cell carcinoma. Sequences were derived from blood, sampled from a patient whose treatment included radiotherapy and nephrectomy. The CDR3 DNA is TGTGCCAGCGAAGGGGGACAGTGGGAGACCTACGAGCAGTACTTC. It specifies CASEGGQWETYEQYF.